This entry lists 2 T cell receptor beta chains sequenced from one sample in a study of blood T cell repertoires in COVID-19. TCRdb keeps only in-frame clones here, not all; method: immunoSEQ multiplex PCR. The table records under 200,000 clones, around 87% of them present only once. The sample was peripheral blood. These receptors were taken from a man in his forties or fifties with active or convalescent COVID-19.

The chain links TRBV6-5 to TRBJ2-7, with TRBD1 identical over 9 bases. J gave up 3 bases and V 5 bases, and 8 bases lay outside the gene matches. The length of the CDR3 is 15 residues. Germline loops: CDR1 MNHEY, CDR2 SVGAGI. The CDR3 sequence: CASSRTPGQGYEQYF. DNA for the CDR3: TGTGCCAGCAGTCGAACACCGGGACAGGGCTACGAGCAGTACTTC.

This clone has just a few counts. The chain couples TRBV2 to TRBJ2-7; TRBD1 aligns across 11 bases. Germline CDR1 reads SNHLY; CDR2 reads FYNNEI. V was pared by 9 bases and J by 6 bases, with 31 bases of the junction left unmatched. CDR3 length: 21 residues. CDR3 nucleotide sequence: TGTGCCAGACCGGACGAGGGCTGTATCTGGAGCGGACAGGGGGCGACAGGCGAGCAGTACTTC. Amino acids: CARPDEGCIWSGQGATGEQYF.